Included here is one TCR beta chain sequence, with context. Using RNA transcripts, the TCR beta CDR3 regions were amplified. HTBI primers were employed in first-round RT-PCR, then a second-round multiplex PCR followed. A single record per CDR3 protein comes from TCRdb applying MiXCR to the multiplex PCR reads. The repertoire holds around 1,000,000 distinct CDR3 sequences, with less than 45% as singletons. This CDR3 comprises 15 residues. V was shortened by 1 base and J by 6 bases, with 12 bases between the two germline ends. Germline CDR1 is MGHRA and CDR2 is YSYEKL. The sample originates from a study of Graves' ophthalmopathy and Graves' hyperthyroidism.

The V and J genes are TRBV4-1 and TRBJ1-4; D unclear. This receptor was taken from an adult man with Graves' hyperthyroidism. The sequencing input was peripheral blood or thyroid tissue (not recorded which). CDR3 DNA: TGCGCCAGCAGCCAAGTCCAGTACACCTATGAAAAACTGTTTTTT. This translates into CASSQVQYTYEKLFF.